This T cell receptor beta chain was captured by sequencing in a study of blood T cell repertoires in COVID-19. Study overall: There were acute and convalescent COVID-19 samples, and they came from the United States, Italy and Spain. The cDNA or gDNA used as material had been derived from T cells, B-cell-depleted T cells, or PBMCs.

As handled by the study authors: Amplifying reference gene primers gave estimates of nucleated cell counts. TCRdb keeps only in-frame clones here, not all; method: immunoSEQ multiplex PCR. The V and J calls and clone size come from that table; D and trimming were worked out from the DNA. Altogether about 220,000 clones are present, about nine tenths being singletons, with the ten largest covering 2.2%. This CDR3 contains 17 residues. In germline, CDR1 is SGHVS, CDR2 FQNEAQ. Trimming took 8 bases from V and 0 from J; bases not matched to a gene: 13. The chain carries TRBV7-8 and TRBJ1-1; TRBD1 matches at 9 bases. The TCR sequence derives from a man aged 30 to 39 who had recovered from COVID-19. Sequencing was done on a sample of peripheral blood. This CDR3 reads CASPTSGTGSVNTEAFF. In DNA, the CDR3 is TGTGCCAGCCCAACGTCGGGGACAGGGTCAGTGAACACTGAAGCTTTCTTT.